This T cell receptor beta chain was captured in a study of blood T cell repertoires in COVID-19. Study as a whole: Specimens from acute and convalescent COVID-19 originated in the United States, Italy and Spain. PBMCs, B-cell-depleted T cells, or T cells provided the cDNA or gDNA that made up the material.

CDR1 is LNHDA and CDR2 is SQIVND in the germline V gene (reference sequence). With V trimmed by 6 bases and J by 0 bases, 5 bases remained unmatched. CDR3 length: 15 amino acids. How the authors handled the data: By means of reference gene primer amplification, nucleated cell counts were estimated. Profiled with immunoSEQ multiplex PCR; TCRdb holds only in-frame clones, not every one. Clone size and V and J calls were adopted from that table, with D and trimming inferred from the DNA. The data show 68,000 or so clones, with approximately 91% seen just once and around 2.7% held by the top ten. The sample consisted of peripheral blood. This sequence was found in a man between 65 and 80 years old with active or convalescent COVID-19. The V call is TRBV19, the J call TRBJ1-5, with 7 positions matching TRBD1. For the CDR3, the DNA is TGTGCCAGTAGGGCGACAGGGAATAGCAATCAGCCCCAGCATTTT. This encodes CASRATGNSNQPQHF.